Each of the 25 T cell receptor beta chains below was sequenced from the same sample in a study of T cell repertoires in cytomegalovirus infection. One entry per CDR3 protein, called by TCRdb with MiXCR from the reads. The sample records some 400,000 distinct CDR3 sequences, roughly a third being singletons. Sequencing was done on a sample of PBMCs. Source of these receptors: a human donor in good health (CMV status not recorded). Some clones in this sample may be carry-over from other donors' samples.

This sequence joins TRBV5-4 and TRBJ1-2, with D uncertain. Germline V gene data show CDR1 as SGHNT and CDR2 as YYREEE (reference sequence). This CDR3 has 13 residues. V shed 0 bases and J shed 4 bases, with 7 bases lying between them. The CDR3 sequence: CASSLDTVYGYTF. As DNA, the CDR3 is TGTGCCAGCAGCTTGGACACCGTCTATGGCTACACCTTC.

This clonotype has a handful of counts. The genes are TRBV18 and TRBJ1-5, with D unclear. The CDR3 loop spans 15 amino acids. Trimming pared 3 bases from V and 3 bases from J, leaving 12 bases between. Germline V lookup: CDR1 KGHSH, CDR2 LQKENI. The CDR3: CASSPRVANNQPQHF. CDR3 sequence (DNA): TGTGCCAGCTCACCTCGGGTGGCTAACAATCAGCCCCAGCATTTT.

The sample holds a few counts of this clonotype. This chain joins TRBV11-2 and TRBJ2-1, with 7 nucleotides matching TRBD1. The length of the CDR3 is 12 residues. Germline assignment: CDR1 SGHAT and CDR2 FQNNGV. The ends lost 2 bases at V and 8 bases at J; junction bases unmatched: 0. The CDR3 region has the DNA TGTGCCAGCAGCTTACAGGGGGATGAGCAGTTCTTC. Translating gives CASSLQGDEQFF.

The V and J genes are TRBV19 and TRBJ1-5, with D possibly TRBD1 on 6 matching bases. CDR3 size: 16 residues. Trimming took off 9 bases at V and 4 bases at J, with 22 bases between the two ends. CDR1 LNHDA and CDR2 SQIVND come from the germline V gene (reference sequence). The CDR3 sequence is CASDNNLGAWNQPQHF. For the CDR3, the DNA is TGTGCCAGCGACAATAACCTGGGGGCGTGGAATCAGCCCCAGCATTTT.

This clonotype was counted ten times or more. The rearrangement links TRBV4-1 to TRBJ1-6; no definite D call. The germline V and J ends were trimmed by 0 bases and 6 bases, with 18 bases remaining between them. Germline loops: CDR1 MGHRA, CDR2 YSYEKL. The CDR3 has 18 residues. CDR3 region: CASSQDRPWSGINSPLHF. The CDR3 DNA reads as TGCGCCAGCAGCCAAGATCGCCCGTGGTCCGGGATTAATTCACCCCTCCACTTT.

With respect to this clonotype: Since the CDR3 does not end with the conserved phenylalanine or tryptophan, this likely comes from a read error. The chain employs TRBV2 and TRBJ1-2, with 8 bases that match TRBD1. The ends lost 6 bases at V and 8 bases at J; junction bases unmatched: 2. This CDR3 comprises 11 residues. In germline, CDR1 is SNHLY, CDR2 FYNNEI. The CDR3 is CASRDRDGYTL. DNA for the CDR3: TGTGCCAGCAGGGACAGGGACGGCTACACCTTA.

This rearrangement joins TRBV18 to TRBJ2-3, with 9 bases fitting TRBD1. The CDR3 contains 15 residues. In germline, CDR1 is KGHSH, CDR2 LQKENI. V gave up 2 bases and J gave up 2 bases; unmatched junction bases: 2. The CDR3 loop is CASSPRDRVTDTQYF. In DNA, the CDR3 is TGTGCCAGCTCACCAAGGGACAGGGTCACAGATACGCAGTATTTT.

This clonotype was counted between two and nine times. This chain uses TRBV5-6 with TRBJ2-7; D is unclear. CDR3 length: 12 amino acids. Germline loops: CDR1 SGHDT, CDR2 YYEEEE. V lost 0 bases to trimming and J lost 3 bases, with 4 bases between them. The chain's CDR3 is CASSLDFYEQYF. CDR3 nucleotide sequence: TGTGCCAGCAGCTTGGATTTCTACGAGCAGTACTTC.

The chain employs TRBV11-2 and TRBJ2-5; D possibly uses TRBD1 or TRBD2 (5 bases each). The CDR3 has 15 amino acids. Trimming removed 4 bases at V and 5 bases at J, with 17 bases between. From germline, CDR1 is SGHAT and CDR2 FQNNGV. CDR3 loop: CASSSTRGRRETQYF. The CDR3 nucleotides read TGTGCCAGCAGCTCAACCCGGGGCAGGAGGGAGACCCAGTACTTC.

This clonotype was seen a handful of times. The V call is TRBV15, the J call TRBJ1-1; TRBD1 matches at 9 bases. The CDR3 is 16 amino acids. The germline V gene has CDR1 LNHNV and CDR2 YYDKDF (reference sequence). The V gene end was trimmed by 4 bases and the J gene end by 1 base; junction bases not matched to a gene: 7. CDR3: CATSTFTQGANTEAFF. CDR3 nucleotides: TGTGCCACCAGCACCTTCACACAGGGGGCGAACACTGAAGCTTTCTTT.

This clonotype was seen more than once but under ten times. The chain has TRBV5-1 and TRBJ2-7, with TRBD1 matching 8 bases. The CDR3 consists of 13 residues. V shed 5 bases, J shed 3 bases, and the junction held 4 bases outside the gene matches. Per germline, CDR1 SGHRS and CDR2 YFSETQ. The CDR3 DNA sequence: TGCGCCAGCAGGCGACAGGGGTTCTACGAGCAGTACTTC. Its translation is CASRRQGFYEQYF.

The V gene is TRBV12-3 or TRBV12-4, the J gene TRBJ2-7; D unclear. The V and J ends lost 7 bases and 7 bases respectively, with 14 bases between them. The CDR3 loop spans 12 amino acids. The CDR3 coding sequence is TGTGCCAGCACCCTCGAGATCCGGGAGCAGTACTTC. Translating gives CASTLEIREQYF.

The genes are TRBV20-1 and TRBJ2-7, with 11 nucleotides matching TRBD2. The trim removed 3 bases at V and 2 bases at J, leaving 12 bases unmatched. Germline-derived CDR1 and CDR2 are DFQATT and SNEGSKA (reference sequence). This CDR3 has 17 amino acids. For the CDR3, the DNA is TGCAGTGCTAGCCAGATTACTAGCGGGGGAAAACCCTACGAGCAGTACTTC. Translated, it gives CSASQITSGGKPYEQYF.

This clonotype has a count of ten or more. The rearrangement joins TRBV7-2 to TRBJ2-7; 10 nucleotides line up with TRBD1. This CDR3 is built from 15 residues. Germline V gives CDR1 SGHTA, CDR2 FQGNSA. V lost 1 base to trimming and J lost 3 bases; unmatched junction nucleotides: 3. The DNA of the CDR3 is TGTGCCAGCAGCTTAGTTGGGACAGGGGACTACGAGCAGTACTTC. This sequence encodes CASSLVGTGDYEQYF.

The chain links TRBV7-8 to TRBJ1-1; 8 nucleotides agree with TRBD1. The germline V gene encodes CDR1 SGHVS and CDR2 FQNEAQ. CDR3 size: 20 residues. Unmatched junction bases numbered 19, after V lost 1 base and J lost 3 bases. The CDR3 loop reads CASSLVQGAGIGYGDTEAFF. The CDR3 nucleotides read TGTGCCAGCAGCTTAGTCCAGGGGGCAGGGATCGGTTACGGGGACACTGAAGCTTTCTTT.

This clonotype has a handful of counts. The chain is built from TRBV5-4 and TRBJ2-3; D perhaps matches TRBD1 (7 bases). The CDR3 has 16 amino acids. V was trimmed by 0 bases and J by 2 bases, leaving 13 bases between them. The germline gives CDR1 SGHNT, CDR2 YYREEE (reference sequence). This CDR3 reads CASSLGGDRITDTQYF. DNA of the CDR3: TGTGCCAGCAGCTTGGGGGGGGACAGAATCACAGATACGCAGTATTTT.

The rearrangement joins TRBV19 to TRBJ2-3; D gene uncertain. CDR1 is LNHDA, CDR2 SQIVND, per germline (reference sequence). Trimming cost V 6 bases and J 2 bases, with 12 bases left between them. This CDR3 spans 14 amino acids. CDR3: CASRSSGFTDTQYF. The CDR3 DNA reads as TGTGCCAGTAGAAGTTCAGGTTTCACAGATACGCAGTATTTT.

This rearrangement joins TRBV19 to TRBJ1-5; 8 nucleotides line up with TRBD1. The V segment lost 4 bases and the J segment 6 bases; nucleotides outside the gene matches: 8. The germline V gene encodes CDR1 LNHDA and CDR2 SQIVND (reference sequence). The CDR3 totals 15 residues. DNA for the CDR3: TGTGCCAGTAGTACGACAGGGGCGCGCCCTCAGCCCCAGCATTTT. Encoded protein: CASSTTGARPQPQHF.

This clonotype was seen a few times. CDR3 DNA: TGTGCCAGCAGCTACCCTGGTGGGGAGGCTGAAGCTTTCTTT. Protein: CASSYPGGEAEAFF. The gene calls are TRBV5-5 and TRBJ1-1; no clear D. With 3 bases removed from V and 6 bases from J, the gap between germline ends came to 15 bases. CDR3 length equals 14 residues. Germline CDR1 reads SGHKS; CDR2 reads YYEKEE (reference sequence).

This clonotype was detected a few times. The gene calls are TRBV11-2 and TRBJ2-5; TRBD1 might be the D (6 bases). The CDR3 extends over 15 amino acids. V lost 1 base to trimming and J lost 5 bases, with 14 bases between them. Germline V gene data show CDR1 as SGHAT and CDR2 as FQNNGV. The CDR3 sequence is CASSLVVGAMETQYF. The CDR3 DNA sequence: TGTGCCAGCAGCTTAGTTGTGGGGGCGATGGAGACCCAGTACTTC. The whole variable domain, remainder taken from reference TRBV11-2 and TRBJ2-5, is EAGVAQSPRYKIIEKRQSVAFWCNPISGHATLYWYQQILGQGPKLLIQFQNNGVVDDSQLPKDRFSAERLKGVDSTLKIQPAKLEDSAVYLCASSLVVGAMETQYFGPGTRLLVL.

The chain has TRBV28 and TRBJ2-7, with no clear D. Germline CDR1 and CDR2: MDHEN and SYDVKM. The CDR3 extends over 14 amino acids. Trimming took off 5 bases at V and 1 base at J, with 12 bases between the two ends. The CDR3 region has the DNA TGTGCCAGCAGTACCGCAGGAAAATCCTACGAGCAGTACTTC. Its protein product is CASSTAGKSYEQYF. Based on the CDR3 plus reference TRBV28 and TRBJ2-7, the full variable domain is DVKVTQSSRYLVKRTGEKVFLECVQDMDHENMFWYRQDPGLGLRLIYFSYDVKMKEKGDIPEGYSVSREKKERFSLILESASTNQTSMYLCASSTAGKSYEQYFGPGTRLTVT.

In this sample, this clonotype turned up a few times. The chain uses TRBV11-2 and TRBJ1-5; D is possibly TRBD1 (6 bases). Between the trimmed V and J ends, which lost 1 base and 3 bases, there was a span of 13 bases. This CDR3 is 16 amino acids long. Germline CDR1 is SGHAT and CDR2 is FQNNGV. CDR3 in DNA: TGTGCCAGCAGCTTAGGAGGGGGGTTCGCCAATCAGCCCCAGCATTTT. Residues: CASSLGGGFANQPQHF.

This clonotype has a handful of counts. V is TRBV4-1 and J is TRBJ2-5; 11 bases are shared with TRBD2. The CDR3 is 16 residues long. The germline V gene encodes CDR1 MGHRA and CDR2 YSYEKL. With V trimmed by 0 bases and J by 4 bases, 4 bases remained unmatched. In DNA form, the CDR3 reads TGCGCCAGCAGCCAAGATCCGGGACTAGCGGCAGAGACCCAGTACTTC. Encoded protein: CASSQDPGLAAETQYF.

This clonotype has ten or more counts. The chain joins TRBV7-9 to TRBJ2-1; 8 positions match TRBD2. With V trimmed by 0 bases and J by 2 bases, 3 bases remained unmatched. This CDR3 is built from 16 residues. CDR1 is SEHNR and CDR2 is FQNEAQ in the germline V gene (reference sequence). DNA for the CDR3: TGTGCCAGCAGCTTAGCCGGGACTAGGACCTACAATGAGCAGTTCTTC. Its translation is CASSLAGTRTYNEQFF.

This clonotype turned up a few times. The genes are TRBV15 and TRBJ1-1; D unresolved. The CDR3 sequence is 12 residues long. V lost 5 bases to trimming and J lost 0 bases, with 4 bases between them. In germline, CDR1 is LNHNV, CDR2 YYDKDF (reference sequence). Here the CDR3 DNA reads TGTGCCACCAGCGTTCTGAACACTGAAGCTTTCTTT. Translation: CATSVLNTEAFF.